This T cell receptor beta chain was identified during a study of cytomegalovirus exposure and HLA in healthy donors. With 60 Vbeta and 13 Jbeta primers, the PCR was carried out. Profiling relied on immunoSEQ multiplex PCR, and the TCRdb table lists in-frame clones only, not all of them. The table includes 150,000 to 250,000 clones, 82% detected once. The germline V and J ends were trimmed by 7 bases and 0 bases, with 16 bases remaining between them. Germline V lookup: CDR1 SNHLY, CDR2 FYNNEI. The CDR3 contains 15 residues. The TCR comes from a woman aged 45-65 years in good health and CMV-seropositive. The rearrangement links TRBV2 to TRBJ2-7; D is unclear. Source material: PBMCs. CDR3 residues: CASNDRNPPSYEQYF. The CDR3 DNA reads TGTGCCAGCAATGATAGAAACCCCCCCTCCTACGAGCAGTACTTC.